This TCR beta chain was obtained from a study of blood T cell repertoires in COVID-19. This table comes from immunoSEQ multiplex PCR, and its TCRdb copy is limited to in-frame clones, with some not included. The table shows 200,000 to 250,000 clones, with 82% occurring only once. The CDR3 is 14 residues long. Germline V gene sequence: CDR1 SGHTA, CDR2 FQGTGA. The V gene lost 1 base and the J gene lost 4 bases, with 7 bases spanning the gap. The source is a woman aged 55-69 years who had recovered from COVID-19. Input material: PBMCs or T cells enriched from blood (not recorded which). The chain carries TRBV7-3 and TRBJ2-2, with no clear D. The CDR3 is CASSLSALTGELFF. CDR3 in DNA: TGTGCCAGCAGCTTAAGCGCCCTCACCGGGGAGCTGTTTTTT. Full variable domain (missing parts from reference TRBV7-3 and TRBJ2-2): GAGVSQTPSNKVTEKGKYVELRCDPISGHTALYWYRQSLGQGPEFLIYFQGTGAADDSGLPNDRFFAVRPEGSVSTLKIQRTERGDSAVYLCASSLSALTGELFFGEGSRLTVL.